A selection of T cell receptor beta chains follows, all from one sample in a study of beta chain features in type 1 diabetes. Sequencing used immunoSEQ multiplex PCR; TCRdb keeps in-frame clones, though not all of them. The data show around 500,000 clones, with 9.5% to 12% seen just once and 0.04% to 0.05% held by the top ten. Sequencing was carried out using naive CD4+ T cells from blood. The receptors derive from a woman under 30 in good health. CDR3s include the opening cysteine and the closing phenylalanine or tryptophan. Each record gives: clone size, D gene, J gene, V gene, CDR3 protein, CDR3 DNA. D genes are given only for firm matches. Part of the rows lack a size; the others show once, few, many or a class for expanded clones.

few,TRBD1,TRBJ1-5,TRBV7-9,CASSPQGDANQPQHF,TGTGCCAGCAGCCCGCAGGGGGATGCCAATCAGCCCCAGCATTTT
few,NA,TRBJ1-6,TRBV4-3,CASSQEAALNSPLHF,TGCGCCAGCAGCCAAGAGGCGGCCCTGAATTCACCCCTCCACTTT
few,TRBD2,TRBJ2-3,TRBV4-3,CASSYGTSGSADTQYF,TGCGCCAGCAGCTACGGGACTAGCGGGAGCGCAGATACGCAGTATTTT
many,NA,TRBJ2-1,TRBV16,CASSLHNEQFF,TGTGCCAGCAGCCTCCACAATGAGCAGTTCTTC
NA,NA,TRBJ1-4,TRBV7-8,CASSGRRGANEKLFF,TGTGCCAGCAGCGGTAGACGGGGAGCTAATGAAAAACTGTTTTTT
many,TRBD2,TRBJ2-1,TRBV9,CASSVREGSYNEQFF,TGTGCCAGCAGCGTCCGGGAGGGATCCTACAATGAGCAGTTCTTC
few,NA,TRBJ1-5,TRBV7-9,CASSYTGLDQPQHF,TGTGCCAGCAGCTATACAGGGTTGGATCAGCCCCAGCATTTT
NA,NA,TRBJ2-5,TRBV4-2,CASSQGGTQETQYF,TGTGCCAGCAGCCAAGGGGGTACCCAAGAGACCCAGTACTTC
NA,NA,TRBJ2-7,TRBV7-2,CASSLDTYSYEQYF,TGTGCCAGCAGCTTAGACACCTACTCCTACGAGCAGTACTTC
few,NA,TRBJ2-5,TRBV28,CASSEGVEETQYF,TGTGCCAGCAGCGAGGGAGTCGAGGAGACCCAGTACTTC
few,TRBD1,TRBJ1-4,TRBV28,CASSGGTENEKLFF,TGTGCCAGCAGTGGTGGGACAGAGAATGAAAAACTGTTTTTT
NA,NA,TRBJ1-1,TRBV7-9,CASSPSGPEAFF,TGTGCCAGCAGCCCTTCAGGACCTGAAGCTTTCTTT
NA,NA,TRBJ1-2,TRBV7-2,CASSPDPNYGYTF,TGTGCCAGCAGCCCTGATCCTAACTATGGCTACACCTTC
few,NA,TRBJ2-1,TRBV23-1,CASSREFDSENEQFF,TGCGCCAGCAGTCGAGAATTCGACAGTGAAAATGAGCAGTTCTTC
few,NA,TRBJ1-5,TRBV30,CAWSVTGTLNQPQHF,TGTGCCTGGAGTGTTACCGGGACACTCAATCAGCCCCAGCATTTT
NA,NA,TRBJ2-4,TRBV5-1,CASSKGLTAGLAKNIQYF,TGCGCCAGCAGCAAGGGTCTCACCGCCGGGTTAGCCAAAAACATTCAGTACTTC
NA,TRBD1,TRBJ1-1,TRBV5-4,CASSKTRGLSTEAFF,TGTGCCAGCAGCAAAACCAGGGGGCTGAGCACTGAAGCTTTCTTT
few,TRBD1,TRBJ1-2,TRBV4-3,CASSLGRQGKDGYTF,TGCGCCAGCAGCCTAGGGAGACAGGGGAAGGATGGCTACACCTTC
NA,NA,TRBJ1-4,TRBV23-1,CAGNPNREKLFF,TGCGCCGGCAACCCAAATCGGGAAAAACTGTTTTTT
few,NA,TRBJ2-1,TRBV18,CASSPVGANNEQFF,TGTGCCAGCTCACCCGTGGGGGCCAACAATGAGCAGTTCTTC
NA,NA,TRBJ2-7,TRBV13,CASSINRGRVQYF,TGTGCCAGCAGCATAAACAGAGGACGGGTGCAGTACTTC
few,NA,TRBJ2-1,TRBV25-1,CASGRPLYNEQFF,TGTGCCAGCGGACGGCCCCTATACAATGAGCAGTTCTTC
NA,NA,TRBJ1-5,TRBV7-9,CASSLTNQPQHF,TGTGCCAGCAGCTTGACCAATCAGCCCCAGCATTTT
NA,NA,TRBJ2-7,TRBV30,CAWRARGRTYEQYF,TGTGCCTGGAGAGCAAGGGGCCGTACCTACGAGCAGTACTTC
few,NA,TRBJ2-7,TRBV29-1,CSVRVGVYGQYF,TGCAGCGTTCGGGTCGGGGTCTACGGGCAGTACTTC
NA,NA,TRBJ2-7,TRBV30,CAFKYSGTLYEQYF,TGTGCCTTTAAATACAGCGGGACACTCTACGAGCAATACTTC
once,NA,TRBJ2-5,TRBV30,CAWRLAGRETQYF,TGTGCCTGGAGGCTGGCGGGGCGGGAGACCCAGTACTTC
NA,TRBD1,TRBJ2-1,TRBV9,CASSPGGAWSSYNEQFF,TGTGCCAGCAGCCCAGGGGGAGCTTGGAGCTCCTACAATGAGCAGTTCTTC
NA,TRBD1,TRBJ2-3,TRBV2,CASSGQGLHTDTQYF,TGTGCCAGCAGTGGACAGGGGCTCCACACAGATACGCAGTATTTT
NA,NA,TRBJ2-1,TRBV19,CASSTRVNEQFF,TGTGCCAGTAGTACCAGGGTCAATGAGCAGTTCTTC
NA,NA,TRBJ1-2,TRBV9,CASRERGTYGYTF,TGTGCCAGCAGGGAGAGGGGTACCTATGGCTACACCTTC
few,NA,TRBJ1-5,TRBV7-9,CASSLAGQPQHF,TGTGCCAGCAGCTTAGCAGGGCAGCCCCAGCATTTT
few,NA,TRBJ2-7,TRBV7-8,CASSGPAREQYF,TGTGCCAGCAGCGGTCCCGCGCGGGAGCAGTACTTC
many,NA,TRBJ2-6,TRBV23-1,CASSQSRTASGANVLTF,TGCGCCAGCAGTCAATCGAGGACGGCCTCTGGGGCCAACGTCCTGACTTTC
few,NA,TRBJ1-2,TRBV29-1,CSVAAGEIEDGYTF,TGCAGCGTTGCAGCAGGGGAGATTGAGGATGGCTACACCTTC
NA,NA,TRBJ2-3,TRBV7-9,CASSTGQSGRRYTQYF,TGTGCCAGCAGCACGGGACAGTCGGGGAGGAGGTATACGCAGTATTTT
few,NA,TRBJ2-5,TRBV5-1,CASSLPAYQETQYF,TGCGCCAGCAGCTTGCCCGCCTATCAAGAGACCCAGTACTTC
few,NA,TRBJ2-5,TRBV7-2,CASSLVGETQYF,TGTGCCAGCAGCTTAGTTGGGGAGACCCAGTACTTC
NA,NA,TRBJ2-1,TRBV4-3,CASSQGGGDDEQFF,TGCGCCAGCAGCCAAGGGGGTGGGGACGATGAGCAGTTCTTC
few,NA,TRBJ2-1,TRBV7-9,CASPGVPDNEQFF,TGTGCCAGCCCCGGGGTTCCCGACAATGAGCAGTTCTTC
NA,TRBD1,TRBJ2-1,TRBV28,CASRQSGTVSSYNEQFF,TGTGCCAGCAGACAAAGTGGGACAGTAAGCTCCTACAATGAGCAGTTCTTC
NA,NA,TRBJ1-4,TRBV20-1,CSARGDEKLFF,TGCAGTGCTCGAGGGGACGAAAAACTGTTTTTT
few,NA,TRBJ2-1,TRBV2,CASSSYNEQFF,TGTGCCAGTAGCTCCTACAATGAGCAGTTCTTC
NA,TRBD2,TRBJ2-1,TRBV4-1,CASSQNRGSGGSNEQFF,TGCGCCAGCAGCCAGAATAGGGGTAGCGGGGGATCTAATGAGCAGTTCTTC
NA,NA,TRBJ2-1,TRBV5-4,CASSNNWNEQFF,TGTGCCAGCAGCAATAACTGGAATGAGCAGTTCTTC
NA,TRBD1,TRBJ2-2,TRBV2,CASRFTGGTGELFF,TGTGCCAGCAGGTTCACAGGGGGCACCGGGGAGCTGTTTTTT
NA,TRBD1,TRBJ1-6,TRBV2,CASSGTGSSYNSPLHF,TGTGCCAGCAGCGGGACAGGGAGCTCCTATAATTCACCCCTCCACTTT
few,NA,TRBJ1-2,TRBV7-2,CASSSDSFYGYTF,TGTGCCAGCAGTTCGGACAGCTTCTATGGCTACACCTTC
NA,TRBD2,TRBJ2-3,TRBV2,CASTQLAGGLDTQYF,TGTGCCAGCACCCAACTAGCGGGGGGCCTCGATACGCAGTATTTT